This section outlines one T cell receptor beta chain sequence together with its context. The antigen remains undetermined. Ipilimumab-mediated CTLA-4 blockade plus focal radiation was given to patients having chemo-refractory metastatic non-small-cell lung cancer. This CDR3 is 19 amino acids long. The germline CDR1 and CDR2 sequences are SGDLS and YYNGEE. J was trimmed by 6 bases and V by 4 bases; bases with no gene match: 16. The data were taken from a study of radiotherapy plus CTLA-4 blockade in lung cancer. Study outcomes and limitations: Radiotherapy plus ipilimumab was followed by expansion in blood of tumor-derived TCR clones.

Some clones are missing from TCRdb's copy, which holds only in-frame ones; the method was immunoSEQ multiplex PCR. The sample contains over 60,000 clones, approximately 86% of which appear only once. Sequencing was performed on peripheral blood, taken from a patient treated with radiotherapy plus ipilimumab. V is TRBV9 and J is TRBJ2-3, with 14 nucleotides matching TRBD2. The sequence was collected from a human donor with non-small cell lung cancer who had stable disease on radiotherapy plus ipilimumab. This CDR3 reads CASSPRTSGGRSRSDTQYF. CDR3 nucleotides: TGTGCCAGCAGCCCCAGGACTAGCGGGGGGCGATCCCGCTCGGATACGCAGTATTTT.